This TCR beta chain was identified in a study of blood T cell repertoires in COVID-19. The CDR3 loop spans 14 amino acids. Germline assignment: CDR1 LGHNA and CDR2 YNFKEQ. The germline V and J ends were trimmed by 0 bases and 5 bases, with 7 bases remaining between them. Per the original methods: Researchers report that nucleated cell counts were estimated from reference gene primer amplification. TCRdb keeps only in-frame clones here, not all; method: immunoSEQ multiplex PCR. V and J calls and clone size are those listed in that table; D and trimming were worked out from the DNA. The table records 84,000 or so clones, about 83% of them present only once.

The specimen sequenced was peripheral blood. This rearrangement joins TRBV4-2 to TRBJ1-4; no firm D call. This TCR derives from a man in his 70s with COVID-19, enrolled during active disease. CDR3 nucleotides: TGTGCCAGCAGCCAAGACTCCCAGAATGAAAAACTGTTTTTT. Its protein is CASSQDSQNEKLFF.